These 3 T cell receptor beta chains came from one sample sequenced in a study of blood T cell repertoires in COVID-19. The assay was immunoSEQ multiplex PCR, and TCRdb's table has in-frame clones only and misses some. The sample yields 250,000 to 350,000 clones, about nine tenths seen once. Material: peripheral blood. Receptors originate from a woman in her thirties or forties who had recovered from COVID-19.

The rearrangement joins TRBV19 to TRBJ2-1; D is undetermined. This CDR3 spans 15 amino acids. The germline gives CDR1 LNHDA, CDR2 SQIVND (reference sequence). V dropped 3 bases and J dropped 3 bases, with 12 bases sitting between them. CDR3 nucleotides: TGTGCCAGTAGTATTTCCCTAGAAGGCTACAATGAGCAGTTCTTC. Translating it yields CASSISLEGYNEQFF. Complete variable domain (other parts from reference TRBV19 and TRBJ2-1): DGGITQSPKYLFRKEGQNVTLSCEQNLNHDAMYWYRQDPGQGLRLIYYSQIVNDFQKGDIAEGYSVSREKKESFPLTVTSAQKNPTAFYLCASSISLEGYNEQFFGPGTRLTVL.

This sequence joins TRBV10-3 and TRBJ2-6; D remains ambiguous. The length of the CDR3 is 15 residues. Germline assignment: CDR1 ENHRY and CDR2 SYGVKD. Trimming stripped 2 bases from V and 4 bases from J, with 9 bases between. CDR3 nucleotides: TGTGCCATCAGTGAGGGTCAGGCCGGGGCCAACGTCCTGACTTTC. Translation gives CAISEGQAGANVLTF.

This chain joins TRBV11-2 and TRBJ2-7; weak D call: TRBD2 (6 bases). V lost 5 bases, J lost 4 bases, and 12 bases lay in between. In germline, CDR1 is SGHAT, CDR2 FQNNGV. This CDR3 region has 13 residues. The CDR3 DNA reads TGTGCCAGCAGCCTGTTGGGGGGTTACGAGCAGTACTTC. Translation: CASSLLGGYEQYF.